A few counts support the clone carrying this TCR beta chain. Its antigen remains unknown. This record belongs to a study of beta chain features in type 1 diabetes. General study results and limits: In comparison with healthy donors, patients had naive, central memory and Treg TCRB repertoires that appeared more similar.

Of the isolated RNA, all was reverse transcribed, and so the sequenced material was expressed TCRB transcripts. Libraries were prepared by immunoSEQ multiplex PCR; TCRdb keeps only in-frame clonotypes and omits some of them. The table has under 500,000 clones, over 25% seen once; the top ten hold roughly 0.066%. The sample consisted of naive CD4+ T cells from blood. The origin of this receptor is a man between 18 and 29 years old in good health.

Written as DNA, the CDR3 is TGTGCCAGCAGCCTTCTGAAGTACCAAGAGACCCAGTACTTC. Translating it yields CASSLLKYQETQYF. The rearrangement uses TRBV28 and TRBJ2-5; D not certain. CDR3 length equals 14 residues. Germline CDR1 reads MDHEN; CDR2 reads SYDVKM. Trimming pared 6 bases from V and 0 bases from J, leaving 11 bases between.